Reported below is one T cell receptor (beta chain). This is likely a read error, given that the CDR3 carries no conserved phenylalanine or tryptophan at its end. This entry comes from a study of molecular identifiers for immune sequencing clone quantification. TCRdb re-derived calls from the PCR reads in MiXCR, one entry per CDR3 protein. The sample yields about 510,000 distinct CDR3 sequences, roughly 26% seen once. The CDR3 is made up of 13 amino acids. The chain is built from TRBV5-3 and TRBJ1-1; no definite D call. TRBV5-3 is labeled an ORF, and its function is uncertain. The receptor was isolated from a human donor in good health. Some libraries in this study had Jurkat cell RNA spiked in. The specimen sequenced was naive CD8+ T cells from blood, with Jurkat cell RNA spiked in. Subset reported: FACS-sorted CD8+CD4-CCR7+CD45RA+ naive T cells. DNA for the CDR3: TGTGCCAGCAGCTTGGGTCCCGAGCCTGAAGCTTTCCTT. It codes for CASSLGPEPEAFL.